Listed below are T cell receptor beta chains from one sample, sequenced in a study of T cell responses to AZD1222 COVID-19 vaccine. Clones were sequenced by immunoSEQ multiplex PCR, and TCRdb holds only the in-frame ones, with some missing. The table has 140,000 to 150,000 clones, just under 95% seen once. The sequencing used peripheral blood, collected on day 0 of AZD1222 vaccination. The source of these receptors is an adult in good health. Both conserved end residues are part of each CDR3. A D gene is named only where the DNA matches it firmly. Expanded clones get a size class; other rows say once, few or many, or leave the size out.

TGTGCCAGCAGTTCCTCTATCGGGGAGCTGTTTTTT	CASSSSIGELFF	12	TRBV6-5	TRBJ2-2	NA	NA
TGTGCCAGCAGTTTAATGGGACAGGGGGCTGGGGGCTACACCTTC	CASSLMGQGAGGYTF	15	TRBV27	TRBJ1-2	NA	TRBD1
TGTGCCAGCAGCGACCGAAGGACTGTGCAGTTCTTC	CASSDRRTVQFF	12	TRBV3-1/TRBV3-2	TRBJ2-1	NA	NA
TGTGCCAGCAGTTTATGGGGGGTGAAAGATACGCAGTATTTT	CASSLWGVKDTQYF	14	TRBV28	TRBJ2-3	NA	NA
TGTGCCAGCAGTGAGGGGAGGGGGGGCGCTGGCTATGGCTACACCTTC	CASSEGRGGAGYGYTF	16	TRBV2	TRBJ1-2	NA	NA
TGTGCCATCAGGGGGGGGAGCGGGATTGGGGAGCAGTTCTTC	CAIRGGSGIGEQFF	14	TRBV10-3	TRBJ2-1	NA	TRBD2
TGCAGTGCTAGTGCGGGTTTTGATCCACCCCTCCACTTT	CSASAGFDPPLHF	13	TRBV20-1	TRBJ1-6	NA	NA
TGTGCCAGCAGTCCGTGGACAGGGGGCACACATACGCAGTATTTT	CASSPWTGGTHTQYF	15	TRBV27	TRBJ2-3	NA	TRBD1
TGCGCCAGCAGCTTGGGGGCTTACAATGAGCAGTTCTTC	CASSLGAYNEQFF	13	TRBV5-1	TRBJ2-1	NA	NA
TGTGCCAGCAGTACATCCTGGACAGGGTCCTACGAGCAGTACTTC	CASSTSWTGSYEQYF	15	TRBV6-5	TRBJ2-7	NA	TRBD1
TGTGCCAGCAGTCCGCGGGACAGCTCCTACGAGCAGTACTTC	CASSPRDSSYEQYF	14	TRBV6-5	TRBJ2-7	once	NA
TGTGCCAGCAGCCCTTACTTACACTCTGGAAACACCATATATTTT	CASSPYLHSGNTIYF	15	TRBV5-5	TRBJ1-3	few	NA
TGTGCCAGCAGCGTAGCTGAGGGGACTAGCGGGAGGGATACGCAGTATTTT	CASSVAEGTSGRDTQYF	17	TRBV9	TRBJ2-3	NA	TRBD2
TGTGCCAGTAGTATAGGGTGGCAGGGGGTCTACTCTGGGGCCAACGTCCTGACTTTC	CASSIGWQGVYSGANVLTF	19	TRBV19	TRBJ2-6	NA	TRBD1
TGTGCCAGCAGTCCCGAAGGGGAGGGCAATCAGCCCCAGCATTTT	CASSPEGEGNQPQHF	15	TRBV28	TRBJ1-5	once	NA
TGTGCCAGCGAAGGCAGGGGACCCTACAATGAGCAGTTCTTC	CASEGRGPYNEQFF	14	TRBV6-5	TRBJ2-1	NA	NA
TGTGCCAGCAGTCAAAGGACAGTGAACACCGGGGAGCTGTTTTTT	CASSQRTVNTGELFF	15	TRBV27	TRBJ2-2	NA	NA
TGTGCCAGCAGTTTGATGAATGAAAAACTGTTTTTT	CASSLMNEKLFF	12	TRBV28	TRBJ1-4	NA	NA
TGCAGCGTTTGTGGTGGACAGTACTACGAGCAGTACTTC	CSVCGGQYYEQYF	13	TRBV29-1	TRBJ2-7	few	NA
TGCGCCACACAACCGGATGATTTCACCGGGGAGCTGTTTTTT	CATQPDDFTGELFF	14	TRBV5-1	TRBJ2-2	NA	NA
TGCAGCGTTGGAACGGACAGGGTTTTAACTAACTATGGCTACACCTTC	CSVGTDRVLTNYGYTF	16	TRBV29-1	TRBJ1-2	NA	TRBD1
TGTGCCTGGGGGGGGACTCGGGTCTCTGGAAACACCATATATTTT	CAWGGTRVSGNTIYF	15	TRBV30	TRBJ1-3	NA	NA
TGTGCCAGCAGCTTGTTCGGGACTAGGCCAAACAATGAGCAGTTCTTC	CASSLFGTRPNNEQFF	16	TRBV7-6	TRBJ2-1	NA	TRBD2
TGTGCCAGCAGCTTAGGATCAGCCCTAGTGACCTACAATGAGCAGTTCTTC	CASSLGSALVTYNEQFF	17	TRBV7-3	TRBJ2-1	NA	NA
TGTGCCAGCAGTTTAGGGGGGACCGGGGACTACGAGCAGTACTTC	CASSLGGTGDYEQYF	15	TRBV27	TRBJ2-7	NA	NA
TGTGCCTGGACCCCAAGGGGGAGCTATGGCTACACCTTC	CAWTPRGSYGYTF	13	TRBV30	TRBJ1-2	NA	NA
TGCAGCGTTGGGGCAGGCCGACGGGGGACAGATACGCAGTATTTT	CSVGAGRRGTDTQYF	15	TRBV29-1	TRBJ2-3	once	NA
TGTGCCAGCAGTGAACCGGGAGGGTATAAGCAGTACTTC	CASSEPGGYKQYF	13	TRBV2	TRBJ2-7	NA	TRBD2
TGTGCCAGCAGTGAAGTGGTCCTATGGCCCCAGCATTTT	CASSEVVLWPQHF	13	TRBV2	TRBJ1-5	NA	NA
TGTGCCACCGGGGGCGCGGGCTACAATGAGCAGTTCTTC	CATGGAGYNEQFF	13	TRBV7-9	TRBJ2-1	NA	NA